This TCR beta chain emerged from a study of cytomegalovirus exposure and HLA in healthy donors. After removal of 7 bases from V and 6 bases from J, the junction contained 11 bases not matched to a gene. This CDR3 has 14 residues. CDR1 and CDR2 from the germline V gene are LNHDA and SQIVND (reference sequence). Both 60 Vbeta primers and 13 Jbeta primers went into the PCR. This table comes from immunoSEQ multiplex PCR, and its TCRdb copy is limited to in-frame clones, with some not included. The sample includes around 200,000 clones, about two thirds seen only once; the top ten take about 2.5%. Sequences were obtained from PBMCs. The V and J genes are TRBV19 and TRBJ1-2; TRBD1 agrees at 7 bases. The TCR originated in a man aged 35 to 55 in good health and CMV-seropositive. CDR3 bases: TGTGCCAGTAACCACCGGGACAGATCACATGGCTACACCTTC. It codes for CASNHRDRSHGYTF.